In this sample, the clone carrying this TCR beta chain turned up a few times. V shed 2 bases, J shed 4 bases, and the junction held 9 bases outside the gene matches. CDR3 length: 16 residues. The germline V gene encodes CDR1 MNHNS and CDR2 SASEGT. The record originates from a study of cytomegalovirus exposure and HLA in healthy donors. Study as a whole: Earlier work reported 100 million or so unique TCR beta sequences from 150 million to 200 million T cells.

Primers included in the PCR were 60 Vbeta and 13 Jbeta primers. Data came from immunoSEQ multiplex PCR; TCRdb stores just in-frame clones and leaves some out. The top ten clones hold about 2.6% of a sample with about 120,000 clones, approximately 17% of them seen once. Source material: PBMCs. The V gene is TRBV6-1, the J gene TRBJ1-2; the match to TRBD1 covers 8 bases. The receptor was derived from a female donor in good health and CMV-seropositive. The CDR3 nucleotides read TGTGCCAGCAGTGAAAAACCGGACAGGGTGGGCTATGGCTACACCTTC. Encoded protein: CASSEKPDRVGYGYTF.